The 7 T cell receptor beta chains given below trace back to one sample, sequenced in a study of T cell repertoires in cytomegalovirus infection. No antigen has been assigned to these receptors. TCRdb fed the reads into MiXCR, producing one record per CDR3 protein. The data show tens of thousands of distinct CDR3 sequences, approximately 22% seen once. The source material was PBMCs, sequenced either directly or after in vitro stimulation (not recorded which). The source of these receptors is a human donor in good health (CMV status not recorded). Some clones in this sample may be carry-over from other donors' samples.

The rearrangement uses TRBV20-1 and TRBJ2-1, with 13 bases that match TRBD2. CDR3 size: 16 residues. The germline CDR1 and CDR2 sequences are DFQATT and SNEGSKA (reference sequence). The V gene end was trimmed by 4 bases and the J gene end by 7 bases; junction bases not matched to a gene: 10. In DNA, the CDR3 is TGCAGTGCTACAGCCACTAGCGGGAGGGCCTGGAATGAGCAGTTCTTC. It encodes CSATATSGRAWNEQFF.

This chain uses TRBV6-2 or TRBV6-3 with TRBJ2-7; TRBD1 matches at 12 bases. The germline V gene has CDR1 MNHEY and CDR2 SVGEGT. V was pared by 6 bases and J by 0 bases, with 6 bases of the junction left unmatched. The CDR3 is made up of 16 amino acids. CDR3 residues: CASRLPGQGASYEQYF. In DNA, the CDR3 is TGTGCCAGCAGGCTACCGGGACAGGGGGCCTCCTACGAGCAGTACTTC.

The chain links TRBV5-4 to TRBJ2-1; 7 bases map to TRBD2. The length of the CDR3 is 15 residues. The junction had 7 bases not matched to a gene; V was cut back by 3 bases and J by 4 bases. CDR1 is SGHNT, CDR2 YYREEE, per germline (reference sequence). CDR3 protein: CASSSRAGAYNEQFF. The CDR3 DNA reads as TGTGCCAGCAGCTCTCGGGCGGGAGCATACAATGAGCAGTTCTTC.

The chain combines TRBV7-2 with TRBJ1-2; possible D gene TRBD1, 6 bases. V shed 5 bases and J shed 5 bases, with 18 bases lying between them. This CDR3 region has 15 residues. Germline CDR1 is SGHTA and CDR2 is FQGNSA. Here the CDR3 DNA reads TGTGCCAGCAGCCTACAGGGCCCCTCTGGGTATGGCTACACCTTC. Its translation: CASSLQGPSGYGYTF.

V is TRBV12-3 or TRBV12-4 and J is TRBJ1-2; TRBD1 matches 11 bases. The CDR3 is made up of 15 amino acids. The V segment lost 7 bases and the J segment 6 bases; nucleotides outside the gene matches: 10. This CDR3 reads CASTLDRGRENGYTF. CDR3 DNA sequence: TGTGCCAGCACCCTGGACAGGGGGCGTGAAAATGGCTACACCTTC.

The rearrangement links TRBV20-1 to TRBJ2-1; maybe TRBD2 (5 bases). Germline CDR1 and CDR2: DFQATT and SNEGSKA (reference sequence). The V gene lost 0 bases and the J gene lost 5 bases, with 14 bases spanning the gap. This CDR3 region has 15 residues. The CDR3 nucleotides read TGCAGTGCTAGAGATGGATCTAGCTACAACAATGAGCAGTTCTTC. It encodes CSARDGSSYNNEQFF.

This chain joins TRBV12-3 or TRBV12-4 and TRBJ2-2, with 14 positions matching TRBD2. This CDR3 region has 18 residues. Germline trimming cut 5 bases from V and 4 bases from J; bases unmatched to any gene: 9. The CDR3 reads CASSPGTSGSVATGELFF. In DNA, the CDR3 is TGTGCCAGCAGTCCGGGGACTAGCGGGAGTGTTGCCACCGGGGAGCTGTTTTTT.